This passage covers 14 T cell receptor beta chains from one sample sequenced in a study of shared clonotypes between healthy human individuals. This table comes from immunoSEQ multiplex PCR, and its TCRdb copy is limited to in-frame clones, with some not included. Here the sample spans over a million clones, roughly 97% being singletons. The sequenced sample was naive CD4+ T cells sorted from blood. Subset noted: CD45RA+ positively selected. These receptors were collected from a man younger than 40 in good health.

The chain has TRBV9 and TRBJ1-4, with 8 bases that match TRBD1. The ends lost 4 bases at V and 7 bases at J; junction bases unmatched: 9. The germline V gene encodes CDR1 SGDLS and CDR2 YYNGEE. The CDR3 loop spans 15 amino acids. CDR3 loop: CASSPGWTGTEKLFF. The CDR3 coding sequence is TGTGCCAGCAGCCCCGGTTGGACAGGGACTGAAAAACTGTTTTTT.

This rearrangement joins TRBV5-6 to TRBJ1-2; D not resolved. The CDR3 spans 10 residues. The V and J ends lost 5 bases and 6 bases respectively, with 5 bases between them. Germline V gene lookup returns CDR1 SGHDT and CDR2 YYEEEE. The CDR3 DNA is TGTGCCAGCAGATTTGATGGCTACACCTTC. It encodes CASRFDGYTF.

This clone was recorded a few times. The gene calls are TRBV2 and TRBJ1-1; D gene unclear. Per germline, CDR1 SNHLY and CDR2 FYNNEI. The CDR3 has 13 amino acids. Trimming cost V 0 bases and J 13 bases, with 15 bases left between them. Here the CDR3 DNA reads TGTGCCAGCAGTGAAGCACACGTAGCCGCGGGTTTCTTT. Its protein product is CASSEAHVAAGFF.

Details on this clone: The junction shows a germline mismatch at one end, possibly a read error. The V call is TRBV11-3, the J call TRBJ2-7, with D perhaps TRBD2 (6 bases). Germline V lookup: CDR1 SGHNT, CDR2 YENEEA. CDR3 length: 14 amino acids. The CDR3 sequence is CANSLRRGTHEQYF. CDR3 DNA sequence: TGTGCCAACAGCTTAAGGCGCGGGACCCACGAGCAGTACTTC.

The CDR3 region is CASSLGWRNTEAFF. As DNA, the CDR3 is TGTGCCAGCAGCTTAGGTTGGAGAAACACTGAAGCTTTCTTT. The V and J genes are TRBV7-2 and TRBJ1-1; D call uncertain. This CDR3 is built from 14 residues. Germline V gives CDR1 SGHTA, CDR2 FQGNSA. V lost 1 base and J lost 2, with 8 bases in between.

This chain joins TRBV7-3 and TRBJ1-1; 9 bases fit TRBD1. Per the germline V gene, CDR1 is SGHTA and CDR2 is FQGTGA. CDR3 length equals 15 residues. V was clipped by 4 bases and J by 1 base; unmatched bases: 4. The CDR3 here is CASSSGQGKNTEAFF. The DNA for the CDR3 is TGTGCCAGCAGCTCGGGACAGGGAAAGAACACTGAAGCTTTCTTT.

The gene calls are TRBV6-1 and TRBJ1-5, with D maybe TRBD1 (5 bases). This CDR3 has 13 amino acids. The germline V and J ends were trimmed by 4 bases and 7 bases, with 11 bases remaining between them. The germline V gene has CDR1 MNHNS and CDR2 SASEGT. The CDR3 spells CASSAVEGQPQHF. The CDR3 bases are TGTGCCAGCAGTGCGGTAGAGGGGCAGCCCCAGCATTTT.

This rearrangement joins TRBV2 to TRBJ2-1, with D maybe TRBD1 (5 bases). The V gene's germline CDR1 is SNHLY and CDR2 FYNNEI. The CDR3 consists of 13 residues. The ends were cut back, 3 bases at V and 7 bases at J, with 10 bases in the middle. This CDR3 reads CASSEDTLNEQFF. The CDR3 nucleotides read TGTGCCAGCAGTGAGGACACTCTAAATGAGCAGTTCTTC. Using reference TRBV2 and TRBJ2-1 for the parts outside the CDR3, the full variable domain is EPEVTQTPSHQVTQMGQEVILRCVPISNHLYFYWYRQILGQKVEFLVSFYNNEISEKSEIFDDQFSVERPDGSNFTLKIRSTKLEDSAMYFCASSEDTLNEQFFGPGTRLTVL.

The chain links TRBV5-1 to TRBJ2-1; no reliable D call. This CDR3 is 15 amino acids long. Germline V gene lookup returns CDR1 SGHRS and CDR2 YFSETQ. V was pared by 4 bases and J by 5 bases, with 16 bases between. CDR3: CASSPRGGGNNEQFF. The CDR3 nucleotides read TGCGCCAGCAGCCCTAGAGGCGGTGGGAACAATGAGCAGTTCTTC.

On this clone itself: Different DNA sequences within this sample yield the same CDR3. The chain recombines TRBV9 with TRBJ2-7; D is possibly TRBD1 (6 bases). The V end was cut by 0 bases, the J end by 2 bases, with 9 bases between. The CDR3 is made up of 14 amino acids. The V gene's germline CDR1 is SGDLS and CDR2 YYNGEE. CDR3 nucleotide sequence: TGTGCCAGCAGCGTAGGGACAGATCCCTACGAGCAGTACTTC. As protein: CASSVGTDPYEQYF.

The chain joins TRBV5-8 to TRBJ2-3, with a possible D match to TRBD1 (6 bases). The CDR3 runs to 14 residues. V was pared by 4 bases and J by 11 bases, with 20 bases between. CDR1 SGHTS and CDR2 YDEGEE come from the germline V gene. The CDR3 DNA is TGTGCCAGCAGCAGTAGGGGGTTTAATGGAAGGCAGTATTTT. It encodes CASSSRGFNGRQYF.

The chain joins TRBV7-7 to TRBJ2-7; possible D gene TRBD2, 6 bases. Per germline, CDR1 SSHAT and CDR2 FNYEAQ (reference sequence). The CDR3 is made up of 15 amino acids. V was clipped by 3 bases and J by 1 base, with 13 bases between them. The CDR3 region is CASSFLEGGSYEQYF. The CDR3 coding sequence is TGTGCCAGCAGCTTCCTGGAAGGAGGGTCCTACGAGCAGTACTTC.

V usage is TRBV28 and J usage is TRBJ2-7; tentatively, D is TRBD2 (5 bases). The CDR3 extends over 15 amino acids. The V gene's germline CDR1 is MDHEN and CDR2 SYDVKM. Trimming removed 3 bases at V and 4 bases at J, with 16 bases between. The CDR3 is CASSFDRRRFYEQYF. CDR3 bases: TGTGCCAGCAGTTTCGACCGCAGGAGGTTTTACGAGCAGTACTTC.

The rearrangement uses TRBV19 and TRBJ2-5, with unresolved D. With 0 bases removed from V and 7 bases from J, the gap between germline ends came to 18 bases. The length of the CDR3 is 16 residues. Germline CDR1 LNHDA, CDR2 SQIVND (reference sequence). The CDR3 here is CASSIDRRGATGTQYF. CDR3 DNA sequence: TGTGCCAGTAGTATAGATCGCCGTGGCGCGACGGGGACCCAGTACTTC.